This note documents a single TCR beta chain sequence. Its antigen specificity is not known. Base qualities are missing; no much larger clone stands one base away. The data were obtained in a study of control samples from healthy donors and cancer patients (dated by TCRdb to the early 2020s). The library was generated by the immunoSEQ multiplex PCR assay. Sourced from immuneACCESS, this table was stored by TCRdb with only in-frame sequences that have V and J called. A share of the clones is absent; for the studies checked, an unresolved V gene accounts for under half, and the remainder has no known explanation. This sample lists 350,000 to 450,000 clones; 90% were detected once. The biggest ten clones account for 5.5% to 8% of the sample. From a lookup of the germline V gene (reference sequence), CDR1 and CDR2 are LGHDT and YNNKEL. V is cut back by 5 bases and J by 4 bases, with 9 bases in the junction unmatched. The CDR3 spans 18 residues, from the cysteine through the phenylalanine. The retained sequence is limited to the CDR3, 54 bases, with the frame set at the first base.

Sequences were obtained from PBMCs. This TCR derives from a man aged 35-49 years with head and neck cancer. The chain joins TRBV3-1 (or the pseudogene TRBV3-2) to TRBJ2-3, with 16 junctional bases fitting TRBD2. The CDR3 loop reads CASSISGTSGGEPDTQYF. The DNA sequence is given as TGTGCCAGCAGCATATCCGGGACTAGCGGGGGGGAGCCAGATACGCAGTATTTT.